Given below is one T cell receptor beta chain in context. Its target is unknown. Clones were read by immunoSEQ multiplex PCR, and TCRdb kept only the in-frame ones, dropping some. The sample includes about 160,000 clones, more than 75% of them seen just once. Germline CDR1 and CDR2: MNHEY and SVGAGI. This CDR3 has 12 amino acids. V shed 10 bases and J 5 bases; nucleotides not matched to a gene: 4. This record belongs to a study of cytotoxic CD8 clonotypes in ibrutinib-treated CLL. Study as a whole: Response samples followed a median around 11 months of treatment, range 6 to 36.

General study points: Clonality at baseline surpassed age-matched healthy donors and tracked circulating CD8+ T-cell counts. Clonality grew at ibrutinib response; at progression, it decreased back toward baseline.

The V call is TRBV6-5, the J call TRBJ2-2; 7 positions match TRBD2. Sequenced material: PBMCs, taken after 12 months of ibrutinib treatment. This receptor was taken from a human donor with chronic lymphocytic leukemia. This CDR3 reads CATYGGTGELFF. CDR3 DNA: TGTGCCACCTACGGGGGGACCGGGGAGCTGTTTTTT.